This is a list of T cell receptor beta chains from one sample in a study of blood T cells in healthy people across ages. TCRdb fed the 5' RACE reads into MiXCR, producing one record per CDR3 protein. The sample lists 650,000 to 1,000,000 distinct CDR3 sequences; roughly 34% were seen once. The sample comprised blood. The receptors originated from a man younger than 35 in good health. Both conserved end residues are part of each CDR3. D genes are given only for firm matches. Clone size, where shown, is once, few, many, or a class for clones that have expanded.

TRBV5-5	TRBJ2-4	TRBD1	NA	CASSLMGQGRNIQYF	TGTGCCAGCAGCTTAATGGGACAGGGGAGAAACATTCAGTACTTC
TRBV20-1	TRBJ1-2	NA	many	CSARARTPGGNYGYTF	TGCAGTGCTAGGGCCCGGACGCCGGGGGGAAACTATGGCTACACCTTC
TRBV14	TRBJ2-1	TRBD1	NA	CANSQDRVNEQFF	TGTGCCAACAGCCAAGACAGGGTGAATGAGCAGTTCTTC
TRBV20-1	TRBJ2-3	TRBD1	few	CSASSTGDTDTQYF	TGCAGTGCTAGTTCGACAGGGGACACAGATACGCAGTATTTT
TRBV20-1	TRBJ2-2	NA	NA	CSARVGSVPGELFF	TGCAGTGCTAGAGTTGGATCGGTTCCCGGGGAGCTGTTTTTT
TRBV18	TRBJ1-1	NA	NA	CASSQTGEGTEAFF	TGTGCCAGCTCTCAAACGGGAGAGGGCACTGAAGCTTTCTTT
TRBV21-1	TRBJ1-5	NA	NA	CASSKRCGTFNQPQHF	TGTGCCAGCAGCAAAAGGTGCGGGACCTTCAATCAGCCCCAGCATTTT
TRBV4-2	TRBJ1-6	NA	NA	CASSQVGSSYNSPLHF	TGTGCCAGCAGCCAAGTTGGGAGCTCCTATAATTCACCCCTCCACTTT
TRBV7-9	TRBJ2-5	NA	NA	CASSPREPASQETQYF	TGTGCCAGCAGCCCTCGCGAGCCAGCTTCTCAAGAGACCCAGTACTTC
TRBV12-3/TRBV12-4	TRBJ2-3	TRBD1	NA	CASRYSTGAEDAQYF	TGTGCCAGCAGGTACTCGACAGGGGCAGAAGATGCGCAGTATTTT
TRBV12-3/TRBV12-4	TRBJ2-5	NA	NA	CASAGPQEAQYF	TGTGCCAGCGCGGGGCCCCAAGAGGCCCAGTACTTC
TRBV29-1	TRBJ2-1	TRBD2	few	CSLGGNEQFF	TGCAGTCTCGGGGGGAATGAGCAGTTCTTC
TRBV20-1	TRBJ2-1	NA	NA	CSGRLRYSEQFF	TGCAGTGGGAGACTACGCTATTCCGAGCAGTTCTTC
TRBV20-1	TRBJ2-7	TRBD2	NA	CCARMAGTSGRLVEQYF	TGCTGTGCTAGAATGGCCGGGACTAGCGGGAGGCTGGTCGAGCAGTACTTC
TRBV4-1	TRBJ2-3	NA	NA	CASSQAGLTTDTQYF	TGCGCCAGCAGCCAAGCGGGACTCACCACAGATACGCAGTATTTT
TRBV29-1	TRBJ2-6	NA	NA	CSVDRPPGANVLTF	TGCAGCGTTGATCGGCCCCCGGGGGCCAACGTCCTGACTTTC
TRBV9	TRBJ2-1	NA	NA	CAGSVDRGYNEQFF	TGTGCCGGCAGCGTAGACCGAGGGTACAATGAGCAGTTCTTC
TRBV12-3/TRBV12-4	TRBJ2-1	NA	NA	CASSLQQDNEQFF	TGTGCCAGCAGTTTACAGCAAGACAATGAGCAGTTCTTC
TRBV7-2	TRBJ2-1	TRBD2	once	CASRTSIYINEQFF	TGTGCCAGCAGGACTAGCATCTATATCAATGAGCAGTTCTTC
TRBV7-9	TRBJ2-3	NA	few	CASSLRPTESTDTQYF	TGTGCCAGCAGCCTCCGACCCACAGAGAGCACAGATACGCAGTATTTT
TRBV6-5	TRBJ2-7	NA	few	CASSYSRGGWEQYF	TGTGCCAGCAGTTACTCGAGGGGGGGGTGGGAGCAGTACTTC
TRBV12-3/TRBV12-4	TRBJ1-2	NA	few	CASSPGSLYGYTF	TGTGCCAGCAGTCCCGGGTCCCTCTATGGCTACACCTTC
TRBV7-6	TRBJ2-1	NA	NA	CASSLNENERFF	TGTGCCAGCAGCTTAAACGAGAATGAGCGGTTCTTC
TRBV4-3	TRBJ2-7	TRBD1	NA	CASSQESGGKGEQYF	TGCGCCAGCAGCCAAGAGTCAGGGGGCAAGGGCGAGCAGTACTTC
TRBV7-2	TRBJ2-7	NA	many	CASSPSIQGGYEQYF	TGTGCCAGCAGCCCAAGCATACAGGGTGGGTACGAGCAGTACTTC
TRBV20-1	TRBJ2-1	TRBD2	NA	CSARLGLGWWEQFF	TGCAGTGCTAGACTGGGACTAGGATGGTGGGAGCAGTTCTTC
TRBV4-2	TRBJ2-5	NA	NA	CASSQDRGGVRYF	TGTGCCAGCAGCCAAGATCGAGGGGGAGTACGGTACTTC
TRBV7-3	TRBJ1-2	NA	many	CASSLYGDEDYGYTF	TGTGCCAGCAGCTTATACGGGGACGAGGACTATGGCTACACCTTC
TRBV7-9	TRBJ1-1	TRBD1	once	CASRWTGYEAFF	TGTGCCAGCAGGTGGACAGGGTATGAAGCTTTCTTT
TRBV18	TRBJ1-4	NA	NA	CASSPRKQNGEKLFF	TGTGCCAGCTCACCACGGAAACAGAACGGTGAAAAACTGTTTTTT
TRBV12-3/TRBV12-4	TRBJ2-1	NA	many	CASTLLGGGNEQFF	TGTGCCAGCACCCTTCTAGGTGGGGGGAATGAGCAGTTCTTC
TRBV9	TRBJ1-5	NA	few	CASSVEGAGDQPQHF	TGTGCCAGCAGCGTAGAAGGTGCCGGGGATCAGCCCCAGCATTTT
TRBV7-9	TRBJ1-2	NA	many	CASSLRGHGYTF	TGTGCCAGCAGCTTGAGGGGACATGGCTACACCTTC
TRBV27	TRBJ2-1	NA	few	CASSFLQGALYNEQFF	TGTGCCAGCAGTTTCCTCCAAGGGGCCCTCTACAATGAGCAGTTCTTC
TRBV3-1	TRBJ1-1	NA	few	CASSPGIWGTEAFF	TGTGCCAGCAGTCCAGGGATTTGGGGCACTGAAGCTTTCTTT
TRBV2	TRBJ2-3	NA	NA	CASREGPSTDTQYF	TGTGCCAGCAGGGAAGGACCTAGCACAGATACGCAGTATTTT
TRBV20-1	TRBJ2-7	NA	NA	CSATSPGGVHEQYF	TGCAGTGCTACGTCCCCCGGCGGCGTCCACGAGCAGTACTTC
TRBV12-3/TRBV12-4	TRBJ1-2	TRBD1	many	CASSLRQGAHGYTF	TGTGCCAGCAGTTTAAGGCAGGGGGCCCATGGCTACACCTTC
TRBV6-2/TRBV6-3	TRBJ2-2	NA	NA	CASSSPSDRIQNTGELFF	TGTGCCAGCAGTTCACCTTCAGACAGAATTCAGAACACCGGGGAGCTGTTTTTT
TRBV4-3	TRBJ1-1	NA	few	CASSPGSTGTNTEAFF	TGCGCCAGCAGCCCCGGTAGTACTGGTACGAACACTGAAGCTTTCTTT
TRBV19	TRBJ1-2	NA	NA	CASSSPVPGYGYTF	TGTGCCAGTAGTTCCCCAGTCCCGGGGTATGGCTACACCTTC
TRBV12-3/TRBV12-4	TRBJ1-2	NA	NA	CASSFSLTHRWGSNYGYTF	TGTGCCAGCAGTTTCTCACTGACTCACCGATGGGGGTCTAACTATGGCTACACCTTC
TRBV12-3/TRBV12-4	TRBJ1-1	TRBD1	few	CASSQRTGENTEAFF	TGTGCCAGCAGCCAGAGGACAGGAGAGAACACTGAAGCTTTCTTT
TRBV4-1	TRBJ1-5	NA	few	CASSQGPPGSNQPQHF	TGCGCCAGCAGCCAAGGTCCGCCAGGTAGCAATCAGCCCCAGCATTTT
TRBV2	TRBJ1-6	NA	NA	CASSDQGLSSYNSPLHF	TGTGCCAGCAGTGACCAAGGTTTGAGCTCCTATAATTCACCCCTCCACTTT
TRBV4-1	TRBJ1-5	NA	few	CASSPNLLKGGMSNQPQHF	TGCGCCAGCAGCCCCAACCTCCTGAAGGGGGGAATGAGCAATCAGCCCCAGCATTTT
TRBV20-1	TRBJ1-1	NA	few	CSARVHGALNTEAFF	TGCAGTGCTAGAGTTCATGGGGCGTTGAACACTGAAGCTTTCTTT
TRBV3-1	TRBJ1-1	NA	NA	CASSSEGWTEAFF	TGTGCCAGCAGCTCCGAGGGTTGGACTGAAGCTTTCTTT
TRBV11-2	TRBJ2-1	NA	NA	CASSPFGGEQFF	TGTGCCAGCAGCCCTTTTGGGGGTGAGCAGTTCTTC
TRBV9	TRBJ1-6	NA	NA	CASSDGYYNSPLHF	TGTGCCAGCAGCGACGGTTACTATAATTCACCCCTCCACTTT
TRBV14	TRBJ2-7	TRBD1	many	CASSPGTGPYEQYF	TGTGCCAGCAGCCCCGGGACAGGACCCTACGAGCAGTACTTC
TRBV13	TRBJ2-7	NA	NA	CASSLLRLIGDEQYF	TGTGCCAGCAGCTTATTAAGACTAATCGGGGACGAGCAGTACTTC
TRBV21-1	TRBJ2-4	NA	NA	CASSKLRESPSNIQYF	TGTGCCAGCAGCAAATTAAGGGAAAGTCCCTCAAACATTCAGTACTTC
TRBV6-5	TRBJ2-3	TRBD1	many	CASSATGGLTQYF	TGTGCCAGCAGTGCTACAGGGGGCCTCACGCAGTATTTT
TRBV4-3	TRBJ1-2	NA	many	CASSQDISGAHTF	TGCGCCAGCAGCCAAGATATTAGCGGGGCCCACACCTTC
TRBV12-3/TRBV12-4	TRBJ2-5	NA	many	CASSLAVETQYF	TGTGCCAGCAGCTTGGCGGTAGAGACCCAGTACTTC